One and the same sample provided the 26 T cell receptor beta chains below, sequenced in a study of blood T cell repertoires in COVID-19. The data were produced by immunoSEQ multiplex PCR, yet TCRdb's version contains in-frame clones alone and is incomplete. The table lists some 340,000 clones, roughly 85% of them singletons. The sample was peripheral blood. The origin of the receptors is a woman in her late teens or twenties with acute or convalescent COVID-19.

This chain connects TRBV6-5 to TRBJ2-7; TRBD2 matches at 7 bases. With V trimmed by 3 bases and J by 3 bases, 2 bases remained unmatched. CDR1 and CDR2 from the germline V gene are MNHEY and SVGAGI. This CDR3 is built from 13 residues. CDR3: CASSYGGSYEQYF. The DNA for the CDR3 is TGTGCCAGCAGTTATGGCGGGAGCTACGAGCAGTACTTC.

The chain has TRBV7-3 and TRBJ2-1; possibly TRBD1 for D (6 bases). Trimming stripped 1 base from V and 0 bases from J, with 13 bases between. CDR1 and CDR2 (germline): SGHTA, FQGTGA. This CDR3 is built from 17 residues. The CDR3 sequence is CASSLNPGTPSYNEQFF. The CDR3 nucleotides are TGTGCCAGCAGCTTAAACCCCGGGACACCCTCCTACAATGAGCAGTTCTTC.

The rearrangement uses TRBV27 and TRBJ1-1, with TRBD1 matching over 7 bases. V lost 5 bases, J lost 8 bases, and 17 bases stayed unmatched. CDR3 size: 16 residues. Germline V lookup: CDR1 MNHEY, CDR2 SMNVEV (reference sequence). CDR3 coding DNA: TGTGCCAGCAGTGATAGGACAGGAGGGGGAATGATAGAAGCTTTCTTT. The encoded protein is CASSDRTGGGMIEAFF.

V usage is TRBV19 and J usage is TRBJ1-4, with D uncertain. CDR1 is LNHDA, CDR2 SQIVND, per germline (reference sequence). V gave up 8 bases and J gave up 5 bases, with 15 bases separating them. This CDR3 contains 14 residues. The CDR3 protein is CASSSGFRNEKLFF. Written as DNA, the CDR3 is TGTGCCAGTTCCTCAGGATTTAGGAATGAAAAACTGTTTTTT.

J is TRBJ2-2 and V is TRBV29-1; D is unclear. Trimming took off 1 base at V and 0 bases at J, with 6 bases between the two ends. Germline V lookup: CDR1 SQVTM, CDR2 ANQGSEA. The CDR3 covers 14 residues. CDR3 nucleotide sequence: TGCAGCGTTGAAGGCGTCCCGAACACCGGGGAGCTGTTTTTT. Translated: CSVEGVPNTGELFF.

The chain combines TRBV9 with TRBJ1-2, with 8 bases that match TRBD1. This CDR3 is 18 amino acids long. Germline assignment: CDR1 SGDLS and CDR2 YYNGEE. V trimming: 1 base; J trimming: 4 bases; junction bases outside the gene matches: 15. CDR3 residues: CASSVTSTMDRVGYGYTF. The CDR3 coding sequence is TGTGCCAGCAGCGTAACCTCAACCATGGACAGGGTTGGCTATGGCTACACCTTC.

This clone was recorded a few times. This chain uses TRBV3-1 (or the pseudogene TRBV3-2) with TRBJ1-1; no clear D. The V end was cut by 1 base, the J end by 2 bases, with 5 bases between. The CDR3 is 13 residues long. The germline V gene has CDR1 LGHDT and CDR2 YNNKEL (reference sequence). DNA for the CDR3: TGTGCCAGCAGCCAAGTCTACAACACTGAAGCTTTCTTT. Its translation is CASSQVYNTEAFF.

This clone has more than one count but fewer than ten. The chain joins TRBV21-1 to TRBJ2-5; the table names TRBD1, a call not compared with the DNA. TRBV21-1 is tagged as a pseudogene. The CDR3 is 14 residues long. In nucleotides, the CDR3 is TGTGCCAGCAGCCAGGGGTTCGAAGAAGAGACCCAGTACTTC. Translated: CASSQGFEEETQYF.

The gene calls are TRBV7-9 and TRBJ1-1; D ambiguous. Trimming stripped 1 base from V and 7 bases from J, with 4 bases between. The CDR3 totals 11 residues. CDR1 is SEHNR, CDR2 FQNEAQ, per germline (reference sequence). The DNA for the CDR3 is TGTGCCAGCAGCTTAGGTCGTGAAGCTTTCTTT. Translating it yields CASSLGREAFF.

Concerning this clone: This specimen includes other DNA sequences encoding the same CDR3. This CDR3 is CASSLDRLNTEAFF. CDR3 DNA sequence: TGTGCCAGTAGTTTGGACAGATTGAACACTGAAGCTTTCTTT. The rearrangement links TRBV19 to TRBJ1-1, with a possible D match to TRBD1 (6 bases). With 5 bases removed from V and 0 bases from J, the gap between germline ends came to 10 bases. Germline loops: CDR1 LNHDA, CDR2 SQIVND (reference sequence). This CDR3 contains 14 residues.

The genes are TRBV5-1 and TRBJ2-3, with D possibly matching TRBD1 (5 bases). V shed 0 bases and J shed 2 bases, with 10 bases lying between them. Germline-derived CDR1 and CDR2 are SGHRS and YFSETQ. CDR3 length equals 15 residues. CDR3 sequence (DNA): TGCGCCAGCAGCTTGGTGCAAGGGGTCACAGATACGCAGTATTTT. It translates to CASSLVQGVTDTQYF.

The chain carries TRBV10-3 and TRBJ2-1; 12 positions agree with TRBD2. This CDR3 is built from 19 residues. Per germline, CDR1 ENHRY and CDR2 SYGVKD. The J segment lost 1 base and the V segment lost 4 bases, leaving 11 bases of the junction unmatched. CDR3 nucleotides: TGTGCCATCAGTGCGGGGCTAGCGGGAGGGCCTAGTTCCTACAATGAGCAGTTCTTC. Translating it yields CAISAGLAGGPSSYNEQFF.

For the CDR3, the DNA is TGTGCCAGCAGCCGTTCGTACTACAATGAGCAGTTCTTC. It codes for CASSRSYYNEQFF. This chain uses TRBV7-9 with TRBJ2-1; D gene uncertain. The CDR3 has 13 residues. Trimming left V 5 bases short and J 3 bases short, with 8 bases between. Germline-derived CDR1 and CDR2 are SEHNR and FQNEAQ (reference sequence).

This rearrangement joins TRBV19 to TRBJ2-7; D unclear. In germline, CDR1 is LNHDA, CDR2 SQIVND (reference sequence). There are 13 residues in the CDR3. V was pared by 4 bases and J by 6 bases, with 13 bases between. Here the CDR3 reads CASSTQRDTEQYF. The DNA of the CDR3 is TGTGCCAGTAGTACCCAGCGTGATACCGAGCAGTACTTC.

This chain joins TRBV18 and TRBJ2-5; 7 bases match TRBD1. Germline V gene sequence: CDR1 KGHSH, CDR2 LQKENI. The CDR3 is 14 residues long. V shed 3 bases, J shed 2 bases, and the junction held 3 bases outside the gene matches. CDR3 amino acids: CASSPPGQQETQYF. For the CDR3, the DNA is TGTGCCAGCTCACCCCCGGGACAGCAAGAGACCCAGTACTTC.

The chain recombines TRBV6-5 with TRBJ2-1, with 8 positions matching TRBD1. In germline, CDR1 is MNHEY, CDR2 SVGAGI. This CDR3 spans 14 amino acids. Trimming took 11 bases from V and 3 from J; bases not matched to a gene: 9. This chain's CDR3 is CALLGQEYYNEQFF. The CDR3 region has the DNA TGTGCCTTATTGGGACAGGAATACTACAATGAGCAGTTCTTC.

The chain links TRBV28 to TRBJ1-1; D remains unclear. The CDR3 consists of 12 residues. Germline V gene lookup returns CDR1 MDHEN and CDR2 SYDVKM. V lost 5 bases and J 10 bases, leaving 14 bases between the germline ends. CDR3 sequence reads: CASSLEGFGAFF. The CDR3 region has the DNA TGTGCCAGCAGTCTCGAGGGTTTCGGAGCTTTCTTT.

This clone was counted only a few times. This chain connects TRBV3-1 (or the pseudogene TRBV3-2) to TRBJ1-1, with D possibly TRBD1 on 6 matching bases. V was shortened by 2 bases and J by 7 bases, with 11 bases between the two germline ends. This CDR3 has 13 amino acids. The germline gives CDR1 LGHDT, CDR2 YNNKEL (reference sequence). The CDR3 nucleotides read TGTGCCAGCAGCCAACAACAGGGTTTTGAAGCTTTCTTT. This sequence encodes CASSQQQGFEAFF.

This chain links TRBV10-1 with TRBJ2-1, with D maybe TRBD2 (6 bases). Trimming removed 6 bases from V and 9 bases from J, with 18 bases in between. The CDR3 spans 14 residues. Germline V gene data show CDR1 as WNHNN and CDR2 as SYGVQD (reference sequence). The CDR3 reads CASSPGLVGSEQFF. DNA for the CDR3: TGCGCCAGCAGCCCGGGACTGGTCGGGAGTGAGCAGTTCTTC.

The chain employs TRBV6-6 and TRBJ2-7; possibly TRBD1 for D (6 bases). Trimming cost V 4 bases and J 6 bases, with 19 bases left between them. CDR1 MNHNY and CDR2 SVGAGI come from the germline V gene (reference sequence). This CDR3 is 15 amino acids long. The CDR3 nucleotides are TGTGCCAGCAGTTCCTCCGGGACACCTTTTTCCGAGCAGTACTTC. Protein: CASSSSGTPFSEQYF.

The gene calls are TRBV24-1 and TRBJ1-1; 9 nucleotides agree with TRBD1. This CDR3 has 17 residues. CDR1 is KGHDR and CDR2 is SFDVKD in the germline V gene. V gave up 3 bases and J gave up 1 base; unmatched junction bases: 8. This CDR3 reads CATSDLQGAYGNTEAFF. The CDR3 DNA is TGTGCCACCAGTGATCTACAGGGGGCGTATGGGAACACTGAAGCTTTCTTT.

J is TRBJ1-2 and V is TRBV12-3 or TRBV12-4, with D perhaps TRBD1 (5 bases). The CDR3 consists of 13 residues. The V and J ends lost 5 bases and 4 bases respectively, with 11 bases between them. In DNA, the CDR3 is TGTGCCAGCAGTCCCCGGGGGGGCTATGGCTACACCTTC. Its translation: CASSPRGGYGYTF.

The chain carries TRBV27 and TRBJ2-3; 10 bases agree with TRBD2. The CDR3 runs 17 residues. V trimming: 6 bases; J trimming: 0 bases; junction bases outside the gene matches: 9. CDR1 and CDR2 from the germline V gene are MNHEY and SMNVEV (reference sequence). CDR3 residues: CASRDSGLAFSTDTQYF. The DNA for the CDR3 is TGTGCCAGCAGAGACTCGGGACTAGCGTTTAGCACAGATACGCAGTATTTT.

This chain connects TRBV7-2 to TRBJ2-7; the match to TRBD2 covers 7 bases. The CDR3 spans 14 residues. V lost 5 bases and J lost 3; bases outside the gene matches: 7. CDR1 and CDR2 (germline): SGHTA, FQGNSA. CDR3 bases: TGTGCCAGCAGCCCCTCGCTAGCGGACTACGAGCAGTACTTC. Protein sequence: CASSPSLADYEQYF.

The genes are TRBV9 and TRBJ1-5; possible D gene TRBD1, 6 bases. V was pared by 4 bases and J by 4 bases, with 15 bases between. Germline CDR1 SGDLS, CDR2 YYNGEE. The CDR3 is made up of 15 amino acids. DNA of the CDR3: TGTGCCAGCAGCCCCGGGACAAACCCTAATCAGCCCCAGCATTTT. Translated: CASSPGTNPNQPQHF.

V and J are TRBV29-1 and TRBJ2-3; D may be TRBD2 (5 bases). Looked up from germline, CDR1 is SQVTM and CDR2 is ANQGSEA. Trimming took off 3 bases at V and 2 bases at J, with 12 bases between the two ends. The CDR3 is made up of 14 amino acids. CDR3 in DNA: TGCAGCGTTGAGGATTCGGGGTTCACAGATACGCAGTATTTT. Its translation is CSVEDSGFTDTQYF.